This T cell receptor beta chain is drawn from a study of shared clonotypes between healthy human individuals. The V and J ends lost 4 bases and 6 bases respectively, with 18 bases between them. The CDR3 is made up of 15 amino acids. The germline CDR1 and CDR2 sequences are MDHEN and SYDVKM. CD45RO negativity and positive selection for CCR7 defined naive CD8 cells, a population that excluded terminally differentiated effector memory CD45RA+ cells. Donors included only healthy HIV-negative adults lacking recent acute infections or vaccinations. The table came from immunoSEQ multiplex PCR; TCRdb's copy has only in-frame clones and leaves some out. The data show more than 600,000 clones, with about 91% seen just once and nearly 25% held by the top ten.

The origin of this receptor is a man aged 25-45 years in good health. Material: naive CD8+ T cells sorted from blood. The chain uses TRBV28 and TRBJ1-1, with D possibly being TRBD1 (5 bases). The CDR3, as DNA: TGTGCCAGCAGTTCGGGAGTAGGCAGGGACGCTGAAGCTTTCTTT. Protein sequence: CASSSGVGRDAEAFF.